The 28 T cell receptor beta chains listed next were all sequenced from one sample in a study of post-analysis software for immune sequencing data. Whole-study findings and limits: TRBV5-6, TRBV5-1 and TRBV20-1 were among about 5 TRBV segments more frequent in patients than controls.

The TCR beta cDNA libraries contained unique molecular identifiers. MiXCR was run by TCRdb on the PCR reads, yielding one entry per CDR3 protein. The data show fewer than 550,000 distinct CDR3 sequences, with under 40% seen just once and approximately 6% held by the top ten. No cognate antigen is known for these TCRs. Material for sequencing was blood. The receptors derive from a girl aged 2 to 17 with multiple sclerosis.

The chain joins TRBV5-6 to TRBJ2-1; 7 bases map to TRBD1. This CDR3 contains 16 residues. V lost 2 bases and J lost 5; bases outside the gene matches: 10. CDR1 and CDR2 from the germline V gene are SGHDT and YYEEEE. The CDR3 DNA sequence: TGTGCCAGCAGCTTTTTAAGGGGGCTATACGACAATGAGCAGTTCTTC. Translated: CASSFLRGLYDNEQFF.

This clonotype has at least ten counts. This rearrangement joins TRBV2 to TRBJ2-3; no reliable D call. Germline CDR1 and CDR2: SNHLY and FYNNEI. V was pared by 6 bases and J by 5 bases, with 12 bases between. The CDR3 length is 13 residues. The CDR3 loop is CASSAYRIDTQYF. CDR3 in DNA: TGTGCCAGCAGCGCTTACCGCATAGATACGCAGTATTTT.

This sequence joins TRBV27 and TRBJ1-6, with TRBD1 identical over 8 bases. The CDR3 length is 15 residues. The ends lost 9 bases at V and 9 bases at J; junction bases unmatched: 13. Per the germline V gene, CDR1 is MNHEY and CDR2 is SMNVEV (reference sequence). The CDR3 here is CARRFCRTGTSPLHF. CDR3 in DNA: TGTGCCAGACGTTTCTGTCGGACAGGGACTTCACCCCTCCACTTT.

A few counts support this clonotype. The chain links TRBV10-2 to TRBJ1-6; TRBD1 matches 7 bases. Trimming removed 3 bases from V and 10 bases from J; junction bases left unmatched: 6. The CDR3 is made up of 14 amino acids. CDR1 WSHSY and CDR2 SAAADI come from the germline V gene. In DNA, the CDR3 is TGCGCCAGCAGTGAAGCAGGGGGACGCTCACCCCTCCACTTT. Translating gives CASSEAGGRSPLHF.

The chain recombines TRBV2 with TRBJ2-3; 9 bases match TRBD2. V shed 2 bases, J shed 3 bases, and the junction held 12 bases outside the gene matches. The CDR3 spans 18 residues. Per the germline V gene, CDR1 is SNHLY and CDR2 is FYNNEI. The CDR3 sequence: CASSERWGSGGSTDTQYF. CDR3 DNA sequence: TGTGCCAGCAGTGAACGATGGGGTAGCGGGGGTTCAACAGATACGCAGTATTTT.

J is TRBJ2-3 and V is TRBV7-9, with 9 bases lining up with TRBD1. The CDR3 consists of 17 residues. CDR1 and CDR2 (germline): SEHNR, FQNEAQ (reference sequence). With V trimmed by 5 bases and J by 9 bases, 18 bases remained unmatched. CDR3 residues: CASSLEAGTGTRRTQYF. For the CDR3, the DNA is TGTGCCAGCAGCCTCGAAGCCGGGACAGGGACCAGGAGAACGCAGTATTTT.

The chain carries TRBV6-1 and TRBJ1-2; no firm D call. V lost 6 bases to trimming and J lost 4 bases, with 12 bases between them. CDR1 and CDR2 (germline): MNHNS, SASEGT. CDR3 length: 13 amino acids. The CDR3 DNA follows: TGTGCCAGCAGCCCTCCGGAGGGCTATGGCTACACCTTC. It specifies CASSPPEGYGYTF.

Comments on this clonotype: One end of the junction varies from germline; a read error may be responsible. This rearrangement joins TRBV27 to TRBJ2-1; D not resolved. Germline CDR1 MNHEY, CDR2 SMNVEV (reference sequence). There are 13 residues in the CDR3. CDR3 bases: TGTGCCAGCAGTTTTGCCAGATGGGATGAGCGGTTCTTC. It translates to CASSFARWDERFF.

This chain joins TRBV5-1 and TRBJ1-2; D uncertain. Trimming cost V 0 bases and J 10 bases, with 7 bases left between them. The CDR3 spans 11 residues. Germline CDR1 SGHRS, CDR2 YFSETQ. In nucleotides, the CDR3 is TGCGCCAGCAGCTTGGGAGCGGACTACACCTTC. Encoded protein: CASSLGADYTF.

This clonotype was seen only a few times. At one end the junction does not follow the germline gene, possibly because of a read error. The rearrangement links TRBV20-1 to TRBJ2-3, with TRBD2 identical over 14 bases. Germline V gene lookup returns CDR1 DFQATT and CDR2 SNEGSKA (reference sequence). The CDR3 is 19 residues long. CDR3 region: CSARPRAVTSGGATDTQYF. CDR3 sequence (DNA): TGCAGTGCTAGGCCTCGGGCTGTGACTAGCGGGGGGGCGACAGATACACAGTATTTT.

This clonotype turned up a few times. The chain uses TRBV5-6 and TRBJ2-7; TRBD1 matches at 7 bases. Germline values: CDR1 SGHDT, CDR2 YYEEEE. CDR3 length: 12 residues. J lost 6 bases, V lost 5 bases, and 5 bases had no gene match. The CDR3 nucleotides read TGTGCCAGCAGGTGGACAGGAAGCGAGCAGTACTTC. This codes for CASRWTGSEQYF.

This chain uses TRBV6-1 with TRBJ1-1; D unresolved. CDR1 MNHNS and CDR2 SASEGT come from the germline V gene. The V end was cut by 0 bases, the J end by 5 bases, with 7 bases between. CDR3 size: 13 residues. CDR3 sequence: CASSEARGTEAFF. CDR3 DNA: TGTGCCAGCAGTGAAGCGCGGGGAACTGAAGCTTTCTTT.

CDR3 protein: CCVRLAGGQETQYF. DNA for the CDR3: TGCTGTGTTCGACTAGCGGGGGGTCAAGAGACCCAGTACTTC. The chain employs TRBV20-1 and TRBJ2-5, with 13 bases matching TRBD2. The CDR3 runs to 14 residues. Germline lookup yields CDR1 DFQATT and CDR2 SNEGSKA (reference sequence).

The V and J genes are TRBV5-1 and TRBJ2-3, with 9 bases that match TRBD1. The CDR3 has 15 amino acids. Per the germline V gene, CDR1 is SGHRS and CDR2 is YFSETQ. J was trimmed by 4 bases and V by 0 bases; bases with no gene match: 3. The CDR3 loop reads CASSLGDRDPDTQYF. Here the CDR3 DNA reads TGCGCCAGCAGCTTGGGGGACAGGGACCCAGATACGCAGTATTTT.

This clonotype has just a few counts. Being one base from a much bigger clone, this may be a read error. J is TRBJ2-3 and V is TRBV12-3 or TRBV12-4; a possible D gene is TRBD1 (6 bases). The CDR3 totals 14 residues. The CDR3 bases are TGTGCCAGCAGCATCGCACAGGGCACAGATGCGCAGTATTTT. This encodes CASSIAQGTDAQYF.

This sequence joins TRBV18 and TRBJ2-5, with D possibly matching TRBD2 (6 bases). The germline V and J ends were trimmed by 0 bases and 2 bases, with 16 bases remaining between them. The CDR3 spans 17 residues. CDR1 is KGHSH and CDR2 is LQKENI in the germline V gene. Here the CDR3 DNA reads TGTGCCAGCTCACCACCGTTGAGGCGGGGCCCACAAGAGACCCAGTACTTC. As protein: CASSPPLRRGPQETQYF.

V usage is TRBV6-1 and J usage is TRBJ1-6; D ambiguous. Between the trimmed V and J ends, which lost 8 bases and 5 bases, there was a span of 16 bases. CDR1 is MNHNS, CDR2 SASEGT, per germline. The CDR3 spans 15 residues. The chain's CDR3 is CASRARQYDNSPLHF. CDR3 DNA: TGTGCCAGCCGCGCACGGCAGTACGATAATTCACCCCTCCACTTT.

The chain carries TRBV4-2 and TRBJ2-1; 8 positions agree with TRBD2. This CDR3 is 15 amino acids long. CDR1 is LGHNA, CDR2 YNFKEQ, per germline. V lost 1 base and J lost 10; bases outside the gene matches: 9. CDR3 sequence reads: CASSQAPGLDYEQFF. The DNA of the CDR3 is TGTGCCAGCAGCCAAGCCCCGGGACTAGACTACGAGCAGTTCTTC.

This clonotype was recorded a few times. This rearrangement joins TRBV27 to TRBJ1-1; D gene ambiguous. The CDR3 spans 14 residues. V lost 5 bases and J 1 base, leaving 11 bases between the germline ends. In germline, CDR1 is MNHEY, CDR2 SMNVEV (reference sequence). The CDR3 sequence is CASSHPSGNTEAFF. The CDR3 DNA reads TGTGCCAGCAGTCATCCCAGCGGGAACACTGAAGCTTTCTTT.

The chain couples TRBV27 to TRBJ2-5; D unresolved. The V gene lost 0 bases and the J gene lost 5 bases, with 10 bases spanning the gap. CDR1 and CDR2 (germline): MNHEY, SMNVEV (reference sequence). The CDR3 sequence is 14 residues long. Here the CDR3 DNA reads TGTGCCAGCAGTTTATCGACGGTAGGGGAGACCCAGTACTTC. Amino acid sequence: CASSLSTVGETQYF.

The count of this clonotype is one. The rearrangement links TRBV5-1 to TRBJ2-2; weak D call: TRBD2 (6 bases). Per germline, CDR1 SGHRS and CDR2 YFSETQ. V lost 0 bases and J lost 2, with 11 bases in between. This CDR3 has 16 amino acids. CDR3 sequence (DNA): TGCGCCAGCAGCTTGGGACCGGCGGGAAACACCGGGGAGCTGTTTTTT. It codes for CASSLGPAGNTGELFF.

V and J are TRBV28 and TRBJ2-7, with 9 bases aligning to TRBD1. J gave up 3 bases and V 1 base, and 4 bases lay outside the gene matches. The CDR3 runs 15 residues. CDR1 is MDHEN and CDR2 is SYDVKM in the germline V gene. The CDR3 protein is CASSLSTGGFYEQYF. The CDR3 DNA reads TGTGCCAGCAGTTTATCTACAGGGGGCTTCTACGAGCAGTACTTC.

This chain uses TRBV9 with TRBJ1-2, with 10 bases matching TRBD1. Germline lookup yields CDR1 SGDLS and CDR2 YYNGEE. V lost 0 bases to trimming and J lost 4 bases; unmatched junction nucleotides: 3. This CDR3 contains 15 residues. The CDR3 region is CASSVVGTGAYGYTF. The CDR3 DNA follows: TGTGCCAGCAGCGTAGTGGGGACAGGGGCCTATGGCTACACCTTC.

This clonotype was recorded a few times. The chain recombines TRBV7-8 with TRBJ1-5, with D unclear. Deletions cut 5 bases from V and 7 bases from J, with 12 bases between. CDR1 is SGHVS and CDR2 is FQNEAQ in the germline V gene. The CDR3 totals 13 residues. CDR3 loop: CASSQTRRQPQHF. As DNA, the CDR3 is TGTGCCAGCAGCCAGACCCGGAGACAGCCCCAGCATTTT. The whole variable domain, remainder taken from reference TRBV7-8 and TRBJ1-5, is GAGVSQSPRYKVAKRGQDVALRCDPISGHVSLFWYQQALGQGPEFLTYFQNEAQLDKSGLPSDRFFAERPEGSVSTLKIQRTQQEDSAVYLCASSQTRRQPQHFGDGTRLSIL.

This chain joins TRBV12-3 or TRBV12-4 and TRBJ2-2, with TRBD1 matching over 8 bases. V shed 2 bases, J shed 3 bases, and the junction held 2 bases outside the gene matches. The CDR3 contains 15 residues. This chain's CDR3 is CASSLQGADTGELFF. The CDR3, as DNA: TGTGCCAGCAGTTTACAGGGGGCGGACACCGGGGAGCTGTTTTTT.

In its sample, this clonotype was seen once. Given a much more abundant clone one base away, this may be a read error. The chain recombines TRBV6-5 with TRBJ1-2; the match to TRBD1 covers 9 bases. The V segment lost 5 bases and the J segment 6 bases; nucleotides outside the gene matches: 10. Germline lookup yields CDR1 MNHEY and CDR2 SVGAGI. CDR3 length equals 15 residues. CDR3 DNA: TGTGCCAGCAGTACAGGGACAGGGTTGGTCGATGGCTACACCTTC. Amino acids: CASSTGTGLVDGYTF.

This clonotype has a handful of counts. The J gene is TRBJ2-7, the V gene TRBV20-1, with 10 bases aligning to TRBD2. This CDR3 contains 17 residues. Germline values: CDR1 DFQATT, CDR2 SNEGSKA (reference sequence). Unmatched junction bases numbered 16, after V lost 6 bases and J lost 2 bases. The CDR3 sequence: CSATFSGGPRMTYEQYF. CDR3 DNA sequence: TGCAGTGCGACCTTTAGCGGGGGGCCACGAATGACCTACGAGCAGTACTTC.

This clonotype was seen repeatedly, ten times or more. The rearrangement uses TRBV4-1 and TRBJ2-5; no clear D gene. Trimming took off 4 bases at V and 2 bases at J, with 8 bases between the two ends. The V gene's germline CDR1 is MGHRA and CDR2 YSYEKL. CDR3 length equals 13 residues. CDR3 in amino acids: CASSRAEQETQYF. The CDR3 bases are TGCGCCAGCAGCCGGGCAGAACAAGAGACCCAGTACTTC.